This T cell receptor (beta chain) was recorded in a study of PD-L1 blockade in urothelial cancer. The overall study: Analyzed time points were 3 weeks (second dose) and 6 weeks after therapy began. Study-wide results and limits: Better survival was predicted by below-median pretreatment blood TCR clonality.

Between 1 and 8 samples, pretreatment and on-treatment, were given by each patient. Note on this clone: Its target is unknown.

The data were produced by immunoSEQ multiplex PCR, yet TCRdb's version contains in-frame clones alone and is incomplete. The data show more than 75,000 clones, with approximately 91% seen just once and over 8.5% held by the top ten. Germline V lookup: CDR1 SGDLS, CDR2 YYNGEE. Between the trimmed V and J ends, which lost 4 bases and 1 base, there was a span of 14 bases. The CDR3 loop spans 15 amino acids. The V gene is TRBV9, the J gene TRBJ1-1; D possibly corresponds to TRBD1 (6 bases). Sequencing used PBMCs, obtained around atezolizumab (anti-PD-L1) treatment. The clonotype originates from a man in his 60s with urothelial cancer. CDR3 sequence: CASSPRPDRNTEAFF. As DNA, the CDR3 is TGTGCCAGCAGCCCCCGCCCGGACAGGAACACTGAAGCTTTCTTT.